A selection of T cell receptor beta chains follows, all from one sample in a study of blood T cell repertoires in COVID-19. Measured with immunoSEQ multiplex PCR; TCRdb has only the in-frame clones, and not every one. This table has tens of thousands of clones, 87% appearing once. Sequenced input: peripheral blood. These receptors all come from a woman between 45 and 65 years old with acute or convalescent COVID-19. CDR3s include the opening cysteine and the closing phenylalanine or tryptophan. D genes are given only for firm matches. Size is omitted from some rows. Given values are once, few, many or a class for expanded clones.

clone_size: .
d_call: TRBD1
v_call: TRBV7-3
j_call: TRBJ2-6
cdr3_aa: CASSLTGVNSGANVLTF
cdr3_nt: TGTGCCAGCAGCTTGACAGGGGTCAACTCTGGGGCCAACGTCCTGACTTTC

clone_size: .
d_call: .
v_call: TRBV4-1
j_call: TRBJ1-1
cdr3_aa: CASSQPRGGGTEAFF
cdr3_nt: TGCGCCAGCAGCCAACCCAGAGGGGGGGGCACTGAAGCTTTCTTT

clone_size: .
d_call: TRBD1
v_call: TRBV7-9
j_call: TRBJ2-1
cdr3_aa: CASSLAKQGSHNEQFF
cdr3_nt: TGTGCCAGCAGCTTGGCAAAACAGGGGTCACACAATGAGCAGTTCTTC

clone_size: .
d_call: TRBD1
v_call: TRBV7-9
j_call: TRBJ1-4
cdr3_aa: CASSTQQGTNEKLFF
cdr3_nt: TGTGCCAGCAGCACCCAACAGGGGACTAATGAAAAACTGTTTTTT

clone_size: .
d_call: .
v_call: TRBV30
j_call: TRBJ1-6
cdr3_aa: CAWSVRTDNVSPLHF
cdr3_nt: TGTGCCTGGAGTGTACGGACGGACAATGTTTCACCCCTCCACTTT

clone_size: .
d_call: .
v_call: TRBV5-8
j_call: TRBJ1-1
cdr3_aa: CASRTTGTRNTEAFF
cdr3_nt: TGTGCCAGCAGAACAACCGGGACTCGGAACACTGAAGCTTTCTTT

clone_size: .
d_call: TRBD2
v_call: TRBV7-9
j_call: TRBJ2-1
cdr3_aa: CASSSRLAGGNNEQFF
cdr3_nt: TGTGCCAGCAGCTCAAGACTAGCGGGAGGGAACAATGAGCAGTTCTTC

clone_size: .
d_call: TRBD1
v_call: TRBV7-2
j_call: TRBJ2-1
cdr3_aa: CASSYRGQGATYEQFF
cdr3_nt: TGTGCCAGCAGCTATAGGGGACAGGGGGCTACCTATGAGCAGTTCTTC

clone_size: .
d_call: TRBD1
v_call: TRBV10-2
j_call: TRBJ1-1
cdr3_aa: CASSEFEGDRGPRITEAFF
cdr3_nt: TGCGCCAGCAGTGAATTCGAGGGGGACAGGGGACCTCGGATCACTGAAGCTTTCTTT

clone_size: once
d_call: .
v_call: TRBV6-5
j_call: TRBJ2-1
cdr3_aa: CASSYSASEQFF
cdr3_nt: TGTGCCAGCAGTTACTCGGCATCTGAGCAGTTCTTC

clone_size: .
d_call: TRBD1
v_call: TRBV27
j_call: TRBJ1-6
cdr3_aa: CASSRKPGQGISPLHF
cdr3_nt: TGTGCCAGCAGTCGCAAACCGGGACAGGGGATTTCACCCCTCCACTTT

clone_size: .
d_call: .
v_call: TRBV3-1/TRBV3-2
j_call: TRBJ1-6
cdr3_aa: CASSQESGTNSPLHF
cdr3_nt: TGTGCCAGCAGCCAAGAATCAGGTACCAATTCACCCCTCCACTTT

clone_size: .
d_call: .
v_call: TRBV10-3
j_call: TRBJ1-2
cdr3_aa: CASQGGGEGYTF
cdr3_nt: TGTGCCTCACAAGGCGGGGGAGAAGGCTACACCTTC

clone_size: .
d_call: .
v_call: TRBV9
j_call: TRBJ1-2
cdr3_aa: CASSIGHDYGYTF
cdr3_nt: TGTGCCAGCAGCATTGGACACGACTATGGCTACACCTTC

clone_size: once
d_call: TRBD1
v_call: TRBV14
j_call: TRBJ2-3
cdr3_aa: CASSPIGTGTDTQYF
cdr3_nt: TGTGCCAGCAGCCCGATCGGGACAGGCACAGATACGCAGTATTTT

clone_size: .
d_call: .
v_call: TRBV29-1
j_call: TRBJ2-7
cdr3_aa: CSVEGAEIPGQYF
cdr3_nt: TGCAGCGTTGAAGGGGCAGAGATTCCAGGGCAGTACTTC

clone_size: .
d_call: TRBD2
v_call: TRBV4-1
j_call: TRBJ2-1
cdr3_aa: CASSQLAGGRYEQFF
cdr3_nt: TGCGCCAGCAGCCAACTAGCGGGAGGGCGCTATGAGCAGTTCTTC

clone_size: .
d_call: .
v_call: TRBV5-1
j_call: TRBJ1-4
cdr3_aa: CASSLARGSGEKLFF
cdr3_nt: TGCGCCAGCAGCTTGGCCCGGGGATCAGGTGAAAAACTGTTTTTT

clone_size: .
d_call: TRBD2
v_call: TRBV5-4
j_call: TRBJ2-1
cdr3_aa: CASSQPGGSGGYNEQFF
cdr3_nt: TGTGCCAGCAGCCAACCGGGGGGTAGCGGAGGATACAATGAGCAGTTCTTC

clone_size: .
d_call: .
v_call: TRBV9
j_call: TRBJ1-2
cdr3_aa: CASSSSRGLYYGYTF
cdr3_nt: TGTGCCAGCAGCAGTAGCAGGGGCTTGTACTATGGCTACACCTTC

clone_size: .
d_call: .
v_call: TRBV11-2
j_call: TRBJ2-7
cdr3_aa: CASSQQGYEQYF
cdr3_nt: TGTGCCAGCAGCCAACAGGGCTACGAGCAGTACTTC

clone_size: .
d_call: TRBD1
v_call: TRBV5-1
j_call: TRBJ1-2
cdr3_aa: CASSSLGTGVPYGYTF
cdr3_nt: TGCGCCAGCAGCAGCTTAGGGACAGGGGTTCCCTATGGCTACACCTTC

clone_size: .
d_call: .
v_call: TRBV15
j_call: TRBJ2-3
cdr3_aa: CATKFDSDTQYF
cdr3_nt: TGTGCCACCAAGTTTGACTCAGATACGCAGTATTTT

clone_size: .
d_call: .
v_call: TRBV10-3
j_call: TRBJ1-3
cdr3_aa: CAISEMGGGDIYF
cdr3_nt: TGTGCCATCAGCGAGATGGGTGGAGGCGACATATATTTT

clone_size: .
d_call: TRBD2
v_call: TRBV2
j_call: TRBJ2-2
cdr3_aa: CASSERRSSGRALLTGELFF
cdr3_nt: TGTGCCAGCAGTGAAAGGCGGTCTAGCGGGAGGGCCCTCCTTACGGGGGAGCTGTTTTTT

clone_size: .
d_call: .
v_call: TRBV27
j_call: TRBJ2-2
cdr3_aa: CASSRPDGSGELFF
cdr3_nt: TGTGCCAGCAGCCGCCCAGATGGGAGCGGGGAGCTGTTTTTT

clone_size: .
d_call: .
v_call: TRBV7-3
j_call: TRBJ2-1
cdr3_aa: CASSLASELYNEQFF
cdr3_nt: TGTGCCAGCAGCTTAGCCAGCGAACTTTACAATGAGCAGTTCTTC

clone_size: .
d_call: .
v_call: TRBV14
j_call: TRBJ1-6
cdr3_aa: CASSQDNMFRSPLHF
cdr3_nt: TGTGCCAGCAGCCAAGATAATATGTTTCGTTCACCCCTCCACTTT

clone_size: .
d_call: .
v_call: TRBV19
j_call: TRBJ1-5
cdr3_aa: CASSIGRHSNQPQHF
cdr3_nt: TGTGCCAGTAGTATTGGCAGACATAGCAATCAGCCCCAGCATTTT

clone_size: .
d_call: .
v_call: TRBV3-1/TRBV3-2
j_call: TRBJ2-1
cdr3_aa: CASSLANEQFF
cdr3_nt: TGTGCCAGCAGCCTAGCCAATGAGCAGTTCTTC

clone_size: .
d_call: .
v_call: TRBV18
j_call: TRBJ2-3
cdr3_aa: CASSSSALTDTQYF
cdr3_nt: TGTGCCAGCTCATCTAGCGCCCTCACAGATACGCAGTATTTT

clone_size: few
d_call: .
v_call: TRBV20-1
j_call: TRBJ1-1
cdr3_aa: CSASASSNTEAFF
cdr3_nt: TGCAGTGCTAGTGCCTCTTCGAACACTGAAGCTTTCTTT

clone_size: .
d_call: .
v_call: TRBV7-2
j_call: TRBJ1-2
cdr3_aa: CASSRDTVAYGYTF
cdr3_nt: TGTGCCAGCAGCAGGGACACCGTAGCTTACGGCTACACCTTC

clone_size: .
d_call: .
v_call: TRBV19
j_call: TRBJ2-7
cdr3_aa: CASSMTQVSYEQYF
cdr3_nt: TGTGCCAGTAGTATGACACAGGTGTCCTACGAGCAGTACTTC

clone_size: .
d_call: .
v_call: TRBV5-4
j_call: TRBJ1-1
cdr3_aa: CASGGSPSGTEAFF
cdr3_nt: TGTGCCAGCGGAGGGAGTCCTAGTGGTACTGAAGCTTTCTTT

clone_size: .
d_call: .
v_call: TRBV28
j_call: TRBJ1-4
cdr3_aa: CASSFSGEANEKLFF
cdr3_nt: TGTGCCAGCAGTTTTTCGGGGGAGGCTAATGAAAAACTGTTTTTT

clone_size: .
d_call: .
v_call: TRBV30
j_call: TRBJ1-1
cdr3_aa: CAWSVLLSPAQAFF
cdr3_nt: TGTGCCTGGAGTGTACTACTGTCGCCTGCACAAGCTTTCTTT

clone_size: few
d_call: TRBD1
v_call: TRBV18
j_call: TRBJ1-5
cdr3_aa: CASSPNPGQGSGNQPQHF
cdr3_nt: TGTGCCAGCTCACCCAATCCGGGACAGGGATCGGGCAATCAGCCCCAGCATTTT

clone_size: .
d_call: TRBD1
v_call: TRBV11-2
j_call: TRBJ1-4
cdr3_aa: CASSPRGQGAPTNEKLFF
cdr3_nt: TGTGCCAGCAGCCCACGGGGACAGGGGGCTCCAACTAATGAAAAACTGTTTTTT

clone_size: .
d_call: .
v_call: TRBV28
j_call: TRBJ2-1
cdr3_aa: CASSSPGAGTSYNEQFF
cdr3_nt: TGTGCCAGCAGTTCCCCAGGGGCAGGGACCTCCTACAATGAGCAGTTCTTC

clone_size: .
d_call: TRBD2
v_call: TRBV30
j_call: TRBJ2-3
cdr3_aa: CAWRAGGTSTDTQYF
cdr3_nt: TGTGCCTGGAGGGCGGGAGGGACTAGCACAGATACGCAGTATTTT

clone_size: once
d_call: TRBD1
v_call: TRBV5-6
j_call: TRBJ1-4
cdr3_aa: CASSFRGTGHSLDEKLFF
cdr3_nt: TGTGCCAGCAGCTTTAGGGGGACAGGGCACTCACTTGATGAAAAACTGTTTTTT

clone_size: .
d_call: .
v_call: TRBV10-1
j_call: TRBJ1-1
cdr3_aa: CASSRGLDWNTEAFF
cdr3_nt: TGCGCCAGCTCTCGGGGACTTGACTGGAACACTGAAGCTTTCTTT

clone_size: .
d_call: .
v_call: TRBV7-9
j_call: TRBJ2-7
cdr3_aa: CASSLQESYEQYF
cdr3_nt: TGTGCCAGCAGCTTACAGGAATCCTACGAGCAGTACTTC

clone_size: .
d_call: .
v_call: TRBV7-2
j_call: TRBJ2-5
cdr3_aa: CASSLGSGGTGATQYF
cdr3_nt: TGTGCCAGCAGCTTAGGCTCGGGCGGGACCGGGGCAACCCAGTACTTC